This is a list of T cell receptor beta chains from one sample in a study of OX40 agonist ivuxolimab in advanced cancers. Profiled with immunoSEQ multiplex PCR; TCRdb holds only in-frame clones, not every one. Found here are approximately 100,000 clones, around 80% of them singletons; the top ten hold approximately 5%. The sequencing here drew on CD4+ or CD8+ T cells sorted from blood, taken in a trial of the OX40 agonist ivuxolimab. These receptors all come from an adult with an advanced solid tumor such as melanoma, head and neck, liver or kidney cancer. The CDR3 runs from the conserved cysteine through the conserved F or W. Each record gives: J gene, V gene, clone size, D gene, CDR3 protein, CDR3 DNA. A D gene is named only where the DNA matches it firmly. Clone size appears in some rows only: once, few, many, or a class for an expanded clone.

TRBJ2-7 TRBV5-1 . . CASSLWQGSEQYF TGCGCCAGCAGCTTATGGCAGGGCTCCGAGCAGTACTTC
TRBJ2-7 TRBV5-4 . . CASSATNEQYF TGTGCCAGCAGCGCAACAAACGAGCAGTACTTC
TRBJ1-2 TRBV7-2 . TRBD1 CASGPGTGNGYTF TGTGCCAGCGGACCGGGGACAGGGAACGGCTACACCTTC
TRBJ2-2 TRBV5-1 . TRBD1 CASSLRQGGGELFF TGCGCCAGCAGCCTGAGACAGGGCGGAGGGGAGCTGTTTTTT
TRBJ2-3 TRBV6-4 medium-sized TRBD2 CASSDGTSGGTDTQYF TGTGCCAGCAGTGACGGGACTAGCGGGGGCACAGATACGCAGTATTTT
TRBJ2-7 TRBV10-3 . TRBD2 CAISDLELAGAYEQYF TGTGCCATCAGTGACCTCGAGCTAGCGGGAGCCTACGAGCAGTACTTC
TRBJ2-5 TRBV5-6 . . CASSLGQQETQYF TGTGCCAGCAGCTTGGGACAGCAAGAGACCCAGTACTTC
TRBJ1-2 TRBV2 few . CASTPTIQTSGYTF TGTGCCAGCACCCCCACTATTCAAACGAGTGGCTACACCTTC
TRBJ2-5 TRBV20-1 few . CSARGGETQYF TGCAGTGCTAGGGGTGGGGAGACCCAGTACTTC
TRBJ1-2 TRBV7-2 . . CASSLVGVANYGYTF TGTGCCAGCAGCTTAGTGGGGGTCGCTAACTATGGCTACACCTTC
TRBJ2-7 TRBV18 once TRBD1 CASSTGGDSGQYF TGTGCCAGCTCGACAGGGGGAGATTCCGGGCAGTACTTC
TRBJ1-3 TRBV6-5 . . CASCSLGGSGNTIYF TGTGCCAGCTGCTCCCTAGGAGGGTCTGGAAACACCATATATTTT
TRBJ2-5 TRBV2 . . CASSERIAEKGETQYF TGTGCCAGCAGTGAGCGTATAGCGGAAAAGGGAGAGACCCAGTACTTC
TRBJ1-2 TRBV6-5 . TRBD1 CASSYLGTGVNYGYTF TGTGCCAGCAGTTACCTTGGGACAGGAGTTAACTATGGCTACACCTTC
TRBJ1-2 TRBV6-6 once . CASCRGLGYGYTF TGTGCCAGCTGTAGGGGCCTTGGCTATGGCTACACCTTC
TRBJ2-7 TRBV7-6 . TRBD2 CASSLAASGGSTYEQYF TGTGCCAGCAGCTTAGCGGCTAGCGGGGGGTCAACCTACGAGCAGTACTTC
TRBJ2-7 TRBV12-5 . TRBD2 CASGLAGGTNEQYF TGTGCCTCGGGACTAGCGGGGGGGACGAACGAGCAGTACTTC
TRBJ1-1 TRBV19 . . CASSIGDRQGEAFF TGTGCCAGTAGTATCGGGGATCGGCAGGGCGAAGCTTTCTTT
TRBJ2-2 TRBV7-8 once . CATRRRRDFAPGELFF TGTGCCACCAGAAGGCGCAGGGACTTTGCACCCGGGGAGCTGTTTTTT
TRBJ2-3 TRBV5-8 . . CASGRGSTDTQYF TGTGCCAGCGGGCGGGGTAGCACAGATACGCAGTATTTT
TRBJ2-7 TRBV5-6 . . CASSSGRSYEQYF TGTGCCAGCAGCTCGGGGCGCTCCTACGAGCAGTACTTC
TRBJ1-2 TRBV30 . . CAWSVQAGLKDYGYTF TGTGCCTGGAGTGTACAGGCAGGTCTAAAGGACTATGGCTACACCTTC
TRBJ2-6 TRBV7-9 . TRBD1 CASSPRQGHSGANVLTF TGTGCCAGCAGCCCCCGACAGGGCCACTCTGGGGCCAACGTCCTGACTTTC
TRBJ2-1 TRBV29-1 . . CSVVVALDYNEQFF TGCAGCGTTGTGGTGGCCCTGGACTACAATGAGCAGTTCTTC
TRBJ2-3 TRBV7-9 . TRBD2 CASSLASGRVTDTQYF TGTGCCAGCAGCTTAGCTAGCGGGAGGGTGACAGATACGCAGTATTTT
TRBJ2-3 TRBV2 . TRBD2 CASSASGSRVTQYF TGTGCCAGCAGTGCCAGCGGGAGCCGGGTTACGCAGTATTTT
TRBJ2-3 TRBV4-3 once TRBD2 CASSQDGGGGTDTQYF TGCGCCAGCAGCCAAGATGGCGGGGGGGGCACAGATACGCAGTATTTT
TRBJ2-3 TRBV4-3 . . CASSQEIGRTDTQYF TGCGCCAGCAGCCAAGAGATCGGAAGGACAGATACGCAGTATTTT
TRBJ2-7 TRBV5-8 . . CASSFTREVQYF TGTGCCAGCAGCTTTACCAGGGAGGTGCAGTACTTC
TRBJ2-3 TRBV5-1 . TRBD2 CASSESLAATDTQYF TGCGCCAGCAGTGAATCTCTAGCGGCCACAGATACGCAGTATTTT
TRBJ2-5 TRBV7-2 . . CASSSPGAQETQYF TGTGCCAGCAGCTCTCCCGGGGCCCAAGAGACCCAGTACTTC
TRBJ1-2 TRBV7-8 . . CASSPPRRGYTF TGTGCCAGCAGCCCTCCCCGGCGGGGCTACACCTTC
TRBJ2-1 TRBV7-2 . . CASSLDSSSYNEQFF TGTGCCAGCAGCTTGGACTCCAGCTCCTACAATGAGCAGTTCTTC
TRBJ1-1 TRBV5-1 . . CASSYVSGTEAFF TGCGCCAGCAGCTATGTCAGCGGCACTGAAGCTTTCTTT
TRBJ1-1 TRBV6-5 . . CASSGRGVNTEAFF TGTGCCAGCAGTGGGAGGGGGGTGAACACTGAAGCTTTCTTT
TRBJ2-1 TRBV11-2 . TRBD1 CASSLDRDRGPGEQFF TGTGCCAGCAGCTTGGACCGGGACAGGGGGCCGGGTGAGCAGTTCTTC
TRBJ1-1 TRBV19 . TRBD1 CASSIGGGVIEAFF TGTGCCAGTAGTATAGGAGGGGGCGTGATTGAAGCTTTCTTT
TRBJ1-1 TRBV6-5 . . CASSYRGSTEAFF TGTGCCAGCAGTTATCGCGGGTCAACTGAAGCTTTCTTT
TRBJ2-1 TRBV7-2 . . CASSFTGEQFF TGTGCCAGCAGCTTCACGGGTGAGCAGTTCTTC
TRBJ1-6 TRBV27 . . CASRTPSSYNSPLHF TGTGCCAGCCGGACACCTAGCTCCTATAATTCACCCCTCCACTTT
TRBJ1-1 TRBV12-5 . . CASGTTGGNTEAFF TGTGCTAGTGGTACGACGGGGGGTAACACTGAAGCTTTCTTT
TRBJ1-4 TRBV6-6 . . CASSPVILGEKLFF TGTGCCAGCAGCCCCGTCATTCTAGGGGAAAAACTGTTTTTT
TRBJ1-4 TRBV5-1 once . CASSLIGGTNEKLFF TGCGCCAGCAGCTTGATTGGGGGTACTAATGAAAAACTGTTTTTT
TRBJ2-1 TRBV6-1 . . CASRATWNEQFF TGTGCCAGCAGGGCTACATGGAATGAGCAGTTCTTC
TRBJ2-7 TRBV11-2 . . CASSLALGDFEQYF TGTGCCAGCAGCTTAGCCCTCGGGGATTTCGAGCAGTACTTC
TRBJ2-6 TRBV6-6 . . CASSFRPSGANVLTF TGTGCCAGCAGTTTCAGGCCCTCTGGGGCCAACGTCCTGACTTTC
TRBJ1-1 TRBV7-8 . TRBD1 CASSLVGQGLMNTEAFF TGTGCCAGCAGCTTAGTGGGACAGGGGTTAATGAACACTGAAGCTTTCTTT